The 14 T cell receptor beta chains presented below share a single source sample, sequenced in a study of T-cell memory formation after mild COVID-19. Each CDR3 protein is one row after TCRdb ran MiXCR on the 5' RACE reads. The sample yields almost 550,000 distinct CDR3 sequences, roughly 21% seen once. The specimen was PBMCs or a T cell subset sorted from them (not recorded which). These receptors were obtained from an adult woman who had mild COVID-19 (a few samples of this study predate the infection). Cell type and time point are not known.

The chain carries TRBV5-5 and TRBJ1-5, with a weak D call TRBD1 (5 bases). V was cut by 4 bases and J by 1 base, with 9 bases left in between. The germline gives CDR1 SGHKS, CDR2 YYEKEE (reference sequence). The CDR3 has 14 residues. The CDR3 DNA sequence: TGTGCCAGCAGCCGAGGGGTGAGCAATCAGCCCCAGCATTTT. It translates to CASSRGVSNQPQHF. Drawing the rest from reference TRBV5-5 and TRBJ1-5, the complete variable domain is DAGVTQSPTHLIKTRGQQVTLRCSPISGHKSVSWYQQVLGQGPQFIFQYYEKEERGRGNFPDRFSARQFPNYSSELNVNALLLGDSALYLCASSRGVSNQPQHFGDGTRLSIL.

This clonotype was picked up a small number of times. V usage is TRBV7-9 and J usage is TRBJ2-3; 8 nucleotides align to TRBD2. The CDR3 contains 15 residues. CDR1 is SEHNR, CDR2 FQNEAQ, per germline (reference sequence). J lost 5 bases, V lost 2 bases, and 6 bases had no gene match. CDR3 in DNA: TGTGCCAGCAGCTTATTTGGCGGGGGGCAAGATACGCAGTATTTT. Residues: CASSLFGGGQDTQYF. Using reference TRBV7-9 and TRBJ2-3 for the parts outside the CDR3, the full variable domain is DTGVSQNPRHKITKRGQNVTFRCDPISEHNRLYWYRQTLGQGPEFLTYFQNEAQLEKSRLLSDRFSAERPKGSFSTLEIQRTEQGDSAMYLCASSLFGGGQDTQYFGPGTRLTVL.

This chain joins TRBV12-5 and TRBJ2-1, with D unresolved. Germline CDR1 and CDR2: LGHNT and FRNRAP. The CDR3 contains 12 residues. The CDR3 is CDPYNIYNEQFF. In nucleotides, the CDR3 is TGTGACCCGTATAATATTTACAATGAGCAGTTCTTC.

This chain links TRBV9 with TRBJ1-2; tentative D call: TRBD1 (6 bases). Germline V gives CDR1 SGDLS, CDR2 YYNGEE. V was cut by 2 bases and J by 0 bases, with 11 bases left in between. The CDR3 extends over 15 amino acids. The CDR3 DNA sequence: TGTGCCAGCAGCGTCACAGGGCGAGCTAACTATGGCTACACCTTC. The encoded protein is CASSVTGRANYGYTF.

The chain carries TRBV4-1 and TRBJ2-2, with 8 positions matching TRBD1. The CDR3 consists of 16 residues. After removal of 3 bases from V and 4 bases from J, the junction contained 7 bases not matched to a gene. In germline, CDR1 is MGHRA, CDR2 YSYEKL. The CDR3 loop reads CASSHGGQAPTGELFF. The DNA of the CDR3 is TGCGCCAGCAGCCATGGGGGACAGGCGCCCACCGGGGAGCTGTTTTTT.

A few counts support this clonotype. The V call is TRBV4-1, the J call TRBJ2-1; D call uncertain. Trimming took 1 base from V and 8 from J, leaving 6 bases between them. The CDR3 runs to 12 residues. From germline, CDR1 is MGHRA and CDR2 YSYEKL. CDR3: CASSQVNDEQFF. Written as DNA, the CDR3 is TGCGCCAGCAGCCAAGTTAATGATGAGCAGTTCTTC.

The CDR3 sequence is CASSLTGAQVGGYTF. The CDR3 nucleotides are TGTGCCAGCAGCTTAACGGGGGCCCAAGTCGGTGGCTACACCTTC. The chain is built from TRBV7-2 and TRBJ1-2; D possibly corresponds to TRBD1 (6 bases). The CDR3 is 15 amino acids. Trimming left V 2 bases short and J 7 bases short, with 17 bases between. Germline CDR1 and CDR2: SGHTA and FQGNSA.

This clonotype was seen only a few times. The V call is TRBV9, the J call TRBJ2-1, with D possibly matching TRBD2 (6 bases). CDR3 size: 14 residues. From germline, CDR1 is SGDLS and CDR2 YYNGEE. With 2 bases removed from V and 10 bases from J, the gap between germline ends came to 16 bases. The CDR3 nucleotides read TGTGCCAGCAGCGTCAGCCCGGGAGTCGGAGAGCAGTTCTTC. Translation gives CASSVSPGVGEQFF.

This chain links TRBV6-1 with TRBJ2-5; the D is unclear. Per germline, CDR1 MNHNS and CDR2 SASEGT. The CDR3 length is 14 residues. V gave up 6 bases and J gave up 1 base, with 12 bases separating them. This CDR3 is CASRNRRTQETQYF. The DNA for the CDR3 is TGTGCCAGCAGGAACCGGCGCACCCAAGAGACCCAGTACTTC.

This clonotype has only a few counts. J is TRBJ2-4 and V is TRBV12-3 or TRBV12-4; the match to TRBD1 covers 7 bases. The CDR3 is made up of 16 amino acids. Trimming at V came to 5 bases and at J to 0 bases, leaving 7 bases not matched to a gene. In nucleotides, the CDR3 is TGTGCCAGCAGTGCGGACAGGAGCCTAGCCAAAAACATTCAGTACTTC. This translates into CASSADRSLAKNIQYF.

V usage is TRBV7-9 and J usage is TRBJ2-7; D uncertain. This CDR3 contains 16 residues. The germline V and J ends were trimmed by 3 bases and 2 bases, with 17 bases remaining between them. Germline loops: CDR1 SEHNR, CDR2 FQNEAQ (reference sequence). This chain's CDR3 is CASSFWPPPATYEQYF. The CDR3 DNA reads TGTGCCAGCAGCTTTTGGCCCCCCCCAGCGACCTACGAGCAGTACTTC.

This clonotype was counted between two and nine times. This chain links TRBV15 with TRBJ2-2, with D possibly TRBD2 on 5 matching bases. This CDR3 contains 16 residues. Looked up from germline, CDR1 is LNHNV and CDR2 is YYDKDF (reference sequence). The V gene lost 8 bases and the J gene lost 3 bases, with 19 bases spanning the gap. CDR3 region: CATAEGNIRDTGELFF. In nucleotides, the CDR3 is TGTGCCACCGCTGAGGGCAATATTCGAGACACCGGGGAGCTGTTTTTT.

There are many counts of this clonotype. This chain uses TRBV5-1 with TRBJ2-3; 9 bases agree with TRBD2. The CDR3 extends over 15 amino acids. V trimming: 4 bases; J trimming: 6 bases; junction bases outside the gene matches: 9. Germline CDR1 is SGHRS and CDR2 is YFSETQ. DNA for the CDR3: TGCGCCAGCAGCGCCGCGGGACTAGCTTGGGATACGCAGTATTTT. Translating it yields CASSAAGLAWDTQYF.

The V call is TRBV7-6, the J call TRBJ2-5; D gene unclear. Germline assignment: CDR1 SGHVS and CDR2 FNYEAQ. The V end was cut by 5 bases, the J end by 4 bases, with 17 bases between. This CDR3 is 15 amino acids long. CDR3 residues: CASSPRAGAGETQYF. As DNA, the CDR3 is TGTGCCAGCAGCCCTCGAGCCGGAGCAGGAGAGACCCAGTACTTC.